This T cell receptor beta chain was profiled in a study of blood T cell repertoires in COVID-19. At the level of the study: Acute-phase and convalescent COVID-19 samples originated in the United States, Italy and Spain. Sources were T cells, B-cell-depleted T cells, or PBMCs; the material itself was cDNA or gDNA.

Per the original data handling: Reference gene primer amplification yielded estimated nucleated cell counts. Generated by immunoSEQ multiplex PCR, the TCRdb table keeps only in-frame clones and is missing some. V, J and clone size were drawn from that table, and D and trimming were deduced from the DNA. This table has about 29,000 clones, about 80% appearing once. Germline assignment: CDR1 SGHTA and CDR2 FQGNSA. Trimming removed 3 bases at V and 0 bases at J, with 9 bases between. The CDR3 length is 16 residues. This rearrangement joins TRBV7-2 to TRBJ2-6, with a tentative D call TRBD2 (6 bases). Sequenced material: peripheral blood. This TCR derives from a woman aged 65 to 85 with acute or convalescent COVID-19. The CDR3 region is CASSLGLPSGANVLTF. The CDR3 region has the DNA TGTGCCAGCAGCTTGGGACTGCCCTCTGGGGCCAACGTCCTGACTTTC.